The rows below give T cell receptor beta chains drawn from one sample of a study of PD-1 blockade in classical Hodgkin lymphoma. This table comes from immunoSEQ multiplex PCR, and its TCRdb copy is limited to in-frame clones, with some not included. Of 40,000 or so clones detected, more than 70% appear once; the ten largest clones hold around an eighth. Sequencing used peripheral blood mononuclear cells (PBMCs), obtained at baseline. The receptor source for this set is a human donor with classical Hodgkin lymphoma. Both conserved end residues are part of each CDR3. Fields, in order: D gene, J gene, clone size, V gene, CDR3 DNA, CDR3 protein. D genes are given only for firm matches. A clone size is listed for some rows: how often the clone was seen (once, few, many), or a class if it is expanded.

>NA|TRBJ1-5|NA|TRBV11-1
TGTGCCAGCAGCTTAACGACAGCGGGCAATCAGCCCCAGCATTTT
CASSLTTAGNQPQHF
>TRBD1|TRBJ2-1|NA|TRBV9
TGTGCCAGCAGCGCCTCGGGACAGGGAGGGAGGGAGCAGTTCTTC
CASSASGQGGREQFF
>TRBD1|TRBJ1-1|NA|TRBV19
TGTGCCAGTAGTCCGACCCGGACAGGGGGCACTGAAGCTTTCTTT
CASSPTRTGGTEAFF
>NA|TRBJ2-6|NA|TRBV5-1
TGCGCCAGCAGCTTGGAGCCGGGGGCCCACTCTGGGGCCAACGTCCTGACTTTC
CASSLEPGAHSGANVLTF
>TRBD1|TRBJ2-1|NA|TRBV4-3
TGCGCCAGCAGCCAAGATGACAGGGTCTATGAGCAGTTCTTC
CASSQDDRVYEQFF
>NA|TRBJ2-2|NA|TRBV15
TGTGCCACCAGCAGAGGCCGACGCTACAGCACCGGGGAGCTGTTTTTT
CATSRGRRYSTGELFF
>TRBD2|TRBJ2-2|few|TRBV2
TGTGCCAGCAGTGGGACTAGCGGGCACACCGGGGAGCTGTTTTTT
CASSGTSGHTGELFF
>TRBD1|TRBJ2-1|NA|TRBV18
TGTGCCAGCTCCGGACAGGCACAAAATGAGCAGTTCTTC
CASSGQAQNEQFF
>NA|TRBJ1-1|NA|TRBV5-1
TGCGCCAGCAGCTGGGGCATGAGTAGCACTGAAGCTTTCTTT
CASSWGMSSTEAFF
>NA|TRBJ1-1|NA|TRBV19
TGTGCCAGTAATGGCCCAGGGCAGGGGAGCACTGAAGCTTTCTTT
CASNGPGQGSTEAFF
>TRBD2|TRBJ2-2|NA|TRBV4-3
TGCGCCAGCAGCCAAGTGGTATTAGCGGGGGCAGGGACCGGGGAGCTGTTTTTT
CASSQVVLAGAGTGELFF
>NA|TRBJ2-3|NA|TRBV27
TGTGCCAGCAGTTTAGCTCGATTCTTCGCAGATACGCAGTATTTT
CASSLARFFADTQYF
>NA|TRBJ2-5|NA|TRBV7-5
TGTGCCAGAAGTCCTCACGGGGGGCTGCTGAAAGAGACCCAGTACTTC
CARSPHGGLLKETQYF
>NA|TRBJ1-4|NA|TRBV4-3
TGCGCCAGCAGCCAAGCCTCAGGGGAGCGTGAAAAACTGTTTTTT
CASSQASGEREKLFF
>TRBD2|TRBJ2-2|once|TRBV5-1
TGCGCCAGCAGCCCGGGGGGGGAGAACACCGGGGAGCTGTTTTTT
CASSPGGENTGELFF
>NA|TRBJ1-1|once|TRBV5-1
TGCGCCAGCAGCACCGGACAGTGGAACACTGAAGCTTTCTTT
CASSTGQWNTEAFF
>NA|TRBJ2-5|NA|TRBV5-1
TGCGCCAGCAGATCATACAGGGAAGAGACCCAGTACTTC
CASRSYREETQYF
>NA|TRBJ1-5|NA|TRBV6-5
TGTGCCAGCAGTCCGCCAGGGGTCAATCAGCCCCAGCATTTT
CASSPPGVNQPQHF
>TRBD2|TRBJ2-1|NA|TRBV7-9
TGTGCCAGCAGCTTATTACTAGCGTACAATGAGCAGTTCTTC
CASSLLLAYNEQFF
>NA|TRBJ2-2|NA|TRBV5-1
TGCGCCAGCAGCGCGGGACTGCATGGGGGCGGGGAGCTGTTTTTT
CASSAGLHGGGELFF
>TRBD1|TRBJ2-2|NA|TRBV7-2
TGTGCCAGCAGTTCAACCCCACAGGGGGCGGTCACCGGGGAGCTGTTTTTT
CASSSTPQGAVTGELFF
>NA|TRBJ2-7|once|TRBV6-5
TGTGCCAGCAGATCCCGGGACAAACTCAACGAGCAGTACTTC
CASRSRDKLNEQYF
>NA|TRBJ1-5|NA|TRBV27
TGTGCCAGCCGAGCCGGGGCTTATAGCAATCAGCCCCAGCATTTT
CASRAGAYSNQPQHF
>NA|TRBJ2-7|NA|TRBV4-1
TGCGCCAGCAGCCCCCAACCCTCCTACGAGCAGTACTTC
CASSPQPSYEQYF
>NA|TRBJ2-7|NA|TRBV13
TGTGCCAGCAGCTTAGATCGGTACGAGCAGTACTTC
CASSLDRYEQYF
>TRBD1|TRBJ1-1|NA|TRBV19
TGTGCCAGTAGTATTGGGGGACAGGTGAACACTGAAGCTTTCTTT
CASSIGGQVNTEAFF
>NA|TRBJ2-3|NA|TRBV29-1
TGCAGCGTCGGACATCCTGGCGCAGATACGCAGTATTTT
CSVGHPGADTQYF
>NA|TRBJ1-5|few|TRBV7-8
TGTGCCAGCAGCTTAGCGGACAGCAATCAGCCCCAGCATTTT
CASSLADSNQPQHF
>NA|TRBJ1-6|NA|TRBV4-2
TGTGCCAGCAGCCAAGATGCTACCGGGGACGGGTCACCCCTCCACTTT
CASSQDATGDGSPLHF
>TRBD1|TRBJ2-5|NA|TRBV10-3
TGTGCCATCAGTGAGTCAGGGGACAGGGTTGGAGAGACCCAGTACTTC
CAISESGDRVGETQYF
>TRBD1|TRBJ2-7|once|TRBV11-2
TGTGCCAGCAGCTTAGAATGTTCGGCTCCTAGGACAGGGGAAGCCTACGAGCAGTACTTC
CASSLECSAPRTGEAYEQYF
>NA|TRBJ2-7|NA|TRBV9
TGTGCCAGCAGCGTCGACAGGAGCTCCTACGAGCAGTACTTC
CASSVDRSSYEQYF
>NA|TRBJ1-1|NA|TRBV6-5
TGTGCCAGCAGTTACTCCGGAGGGGGTGAAGCTTTCTTT
CASSYSGGGEAFF
>TRBD1|TRBJ1-1|NA|TRBV15
TGTGCCACCAGCCGACAGGGCGGTGACACTGAAGCTTTCTTT
CATSRQGGDTEAFF
>TRBD1|TRBJ1-2|NA|TRBV19
TGTGCCAGTAGTGAGGGACAGGGGACAGGAGGCTACACCTTC
CASSEGQGTGGYTF
>TRBD2|TRBJ2-1|NA|TRBV5-1
TGCGCCAGCGGGATCGGGACTAGCGGTGACAATGAGCAGTTCTTC
CASGIGTSGDNEQFF
>NA|TRBJ2-7|NA|TRBV4-3
TGCGCCAGCAGCCAAGATTTCCCCACGGAGCAGTACTTC
CASSQDFPTEQYF
>TRBD2|TRBJ2-5|NA|TRBV7-9
TGTGCCAGCAGTCCCGCTAGCGGGGGGGCCGTAGAGACCCAGTACTTC
CASSPASGGAVETQYF